What follows are 9 T cell receptor beta chains derived from one specimen sequenced in a study of T-cell memory formation after mild COVID-19. TCRdb re-derived calls from the 5' RACE reads in MiXCR, one entry per CDR3 protein. The sample yields roughly 550,000 distinct CDR3 sequences, approximately 20% seen once. Sequences were obtained from PBMCs or a T cell subset sorted from them (not recorded which). The source is an adult woman who had mild COVID-19 (a few samples of this study predate the infection). Cell type and time point are not known.

The CDR3 sequence: CATSDFGQESYNEQFF. In nucleotides, the CDR3 is TGTGCCACCAGTGATTTTGGACAGGAATCCTACAATGAGCAGTTCTTC. The chain combines TRBV24-1 with TRBJ2-1; the match to TRBD1 covers 7 bases. The length of the CDR3 is 16 residues. V dropped 1 base and J dropped 1; count of bases not matched to a gene: 3. Germline CDR1 is KGHDR and CDR2 is SFDVKD.

The J gene is TRBJ1-1, the V gene TRBV29-1; no reliable D call. CDR1 and CDR2 from the germline V gene are SQVTM and ANQGSEA. Trimming stripped 4 bases from V and 0 bases from J, with 9 bases between. This CDR3 spans 13 amino acids. The CDR3 nucleotides are TGCAGCGTTGGTCTCCCTATGAACACTGAAGCTTTCTTT. Amino acid sequence: CSVGLPMNTEAFF.

This clonotype was seen only a few times. The gene calls are TRBV5-1 and TRBJ2-7; 11 nucleotides agree with TRBD1. CDR1 is SGHRS, CDR2 YFSETQ, per germline. The V gene end was trimmed by 0 bases and the J gene end by 3 bases; junction bases not matched to a gene: 5. The CDR3 extends over 16 amino acids. CDR3 DNA: TGCGCCAGCAGCTTGGTTACGGGACAGGGGGGCTACGAGCAGTACTTC. This codes for CASSLVTGQGGYEQYF.

The rearrangement uses TRBV2 and TRBJ2-3, with D possibly matching TRBD2 (5 bases). The germline CDR1 and CDR2 sequences are SNHLY and FYNNEI. This CDR3 is 13 amino acids long. Trimming pared 7 bases from V and 0 bases from J, leaving 8 bases between. The CDR3 DNA follows: TGTGCCAGCACTCGGGATAGCACAGATACGCAGTATTTT. Translating it yields CASTRDSTDTQYF.

This chain joins TRBV7-3 and TRBJ1-3, with D maybe TRBD1 (5 bases). The CDR3 extends over 13 amino acids. Germline-derived CDR1 and CDR2 are SGHTA and FQGTGA. Trimming pared 2 bases from V and 3 bases from J, leaving 5 bases between. CDR3 residues: CASSLQGGNTIYF. The CDR3 nucleotides are TGTGCCAGCAGCTTACAGGGTGGAAACACCATATATTTT. The full variable domain, rest sourced from reference TRBV7-3 and TRBJ1-3, is GAGVSQTPSNKVTEKGKYVELRCDPISGHTALYWYRQSLGQGPEFLIYFQGTGAADDSGLPNDRFFAVRPEGSVSTLKIQRTERGDSAVYLCASSLQGGNTIYFGEGSWLTVV.

The chain uses TRBV7-6 and TRBJ2-1, with D possibly being TRBD1 or TRBD2 (5 bases each). CDR1 is SGHVS and CDR2 is FNYEAQ in the germline V gene. V was shortened by 4 bases and J by 8 bases, with 24 bases between the two germline ends. This CDR3 has 17 residues. CDR3 sequence reads: CASSSEQGVTALYEQFF. The CDR3 nucleotides are TGTGCCAGCAGCTCAGAGCAGGGAGTCACGGCCTTGTATGAGCAGTTCTTC.

This clonotype has more than one count but fewer than ten. The V gene is TRBV30, the J gene TRBJ2-7; 7 nucleotides line up with TRBD1. The CDR3 runs 13 residues. Germline-derived CDR1 and CDR2 are GTSNPN and SVGIG (reference sequence). Trimming cost V 3 bases and J 3 bases; bases outside gene matches: 5. CDR3 DNA: TGTGCCTGGAGACCGGGACAGATCTACGAGCAGTACTTC. This encodes CAWRPGQIYEQYF.

This clonotype occurred many times. The chain joins TRBV15 to TRBJ2-7; 10 bases fit TRBD1. This CDR3 comprises 14 residues. Germline V lookup: CDR1 LNHNV, CDR2 YYDKDF (reference sequence). After removal of 3 bases from V and 4 bases from J, the junction contained 3 bases not matched to a gene. The CDR3 loop is CATSRDRGKYEQYF. The DNA of the CDR3 is TGTGCCACCAGCAGGGACAGGGGGAAGTACGAGCAGTACTTC.

This clonotype has only a few counts. This chain links TRBV7-9 with TRBJ2-5; 7 bases fit TRBD1. The germline CDR1 and CDR2 sequences are SEHNR and FQNEAQ (reference sequence). CDR3 length equals 15 residues. V gave up 5 bases and J gave up 0 bases; unmatched junction bases: 6. CDR3 sequence: CASSPDRTNQETQYF. The CDR3 DNA follows: TGTGCCAGCAGCCCGGACAGGACCAACCAAGAGACCCAGTACTTC.